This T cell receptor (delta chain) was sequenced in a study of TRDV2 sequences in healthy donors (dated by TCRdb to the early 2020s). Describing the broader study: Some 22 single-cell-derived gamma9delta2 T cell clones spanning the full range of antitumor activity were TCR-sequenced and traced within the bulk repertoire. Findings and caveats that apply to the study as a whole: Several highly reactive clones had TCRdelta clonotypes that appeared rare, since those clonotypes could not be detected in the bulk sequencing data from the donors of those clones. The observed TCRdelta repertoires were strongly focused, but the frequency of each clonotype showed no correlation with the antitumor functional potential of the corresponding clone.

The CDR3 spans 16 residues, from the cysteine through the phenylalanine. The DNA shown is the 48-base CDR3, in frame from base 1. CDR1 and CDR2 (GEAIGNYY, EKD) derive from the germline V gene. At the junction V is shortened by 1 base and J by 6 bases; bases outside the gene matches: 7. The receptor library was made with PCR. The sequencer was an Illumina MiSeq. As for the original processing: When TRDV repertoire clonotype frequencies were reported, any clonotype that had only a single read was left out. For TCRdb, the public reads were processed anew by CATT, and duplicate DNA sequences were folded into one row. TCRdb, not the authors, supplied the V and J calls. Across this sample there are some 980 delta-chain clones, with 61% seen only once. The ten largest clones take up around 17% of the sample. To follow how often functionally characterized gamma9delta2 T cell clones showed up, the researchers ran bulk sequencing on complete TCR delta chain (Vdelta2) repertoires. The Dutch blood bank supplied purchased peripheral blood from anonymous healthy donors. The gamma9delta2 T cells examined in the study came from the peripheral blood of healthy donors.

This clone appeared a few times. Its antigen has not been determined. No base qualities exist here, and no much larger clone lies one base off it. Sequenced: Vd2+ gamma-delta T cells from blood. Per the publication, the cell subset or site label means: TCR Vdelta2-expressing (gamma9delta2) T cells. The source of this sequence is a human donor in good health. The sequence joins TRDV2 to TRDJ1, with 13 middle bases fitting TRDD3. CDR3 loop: CACDTVTGGYENKLIF. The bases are TGTGCCTGTGACACAGTTACTGGGGGATACGAGAATAAACTCATCTTT.